This T cell receptor beta chain originates from a study of memory CD4+ T cells and cytomegalovirus serostatus. Study overall: Donors were healthy Belgian adults, under 10 CMV seropositive and 24 seronegative.

Clones were read by immunoSEQ multiplex PCR, and TCRdb kept only the in-frame ones, dropping some. The sample holds about 27,000 clones, roughly three quarters seen once. Germline CDR1 reads MGHRA; CDR2 reads YSYEKL. The CDR3 has 16 amino acids. Trimming shortened V by 4 bases and J by 4 bases, and 17 bases separated the two germline ends. Single viable CD3+CD4+CD8-CD45RO+ cells were sorted as the memory CD4+ T cells. This clone has only one observation. The sequenced sample was memory CD4+ T cells from blood. The sequence derives from an adult in good health and CMV-seronegative. The genes are TRBV4-1 and TRBJ2-1; D might be TRBD2 (6 bases). CDR3 sequence (DNA): TGCGCCAGCAGCCCACTCGGGAGTAGCGGTTACAATGAGCAGTTCTTC. Protein: CASSPLGSSGYNEQFF.